These 11 T cell receptor beta chains were sequenced from one sample in a study of T cell responses to AZD1222 COVID-19 vaccine. TCRdb keeps only in-frame clones here, not all; method: immunoSEQ multiplex PCR. In the table there are roughly 250,000 clones, more than 80% of which are singletons. The material was peripheral blood, obtained on day 0 of AZD1222 vaccination. These receptors originate from an adult in good health.

J is TRBJ2-3 and V is TRBV28, with 9 nucleotides matching TRBD2. Germline V CDR1 and CDR2: MDHEN, SYDVKM. With 6 bases clipped from V and 2 bases from J, the junction kept 6 bases outside the gene matches. The length of the CDR3 is 15 residues. This CDR3 is CASRPTSGLTDTQYF. The DNA of the CDR3 is TGTGCCAGCAGGCCTACTAGCGGGCTCACAGATACGCAGTATTTT.

V is TRBV7-8 and J is TRBJ1-3; perhaps TRBD1 as D (6 bases). The CDR3 length is 16 residues. CDR1 is SGHVS, CDR2 FQNEAQ, per germline. Trimming took 1 base from V and 3 from J, leaving 13 bases between them. CDR3 residues: CASSLVAGGLGNTIYF. Here the CDR3 DNA reads TGTGCCAGCAGCTTAGTGGCGGGGGGCCTTGGAAACACCATATATTTT.

This chain links TRBV11-2 with TRBJ1-6; perhaps TRBD1 as D (6 bases). Deletions cut 1 base from V and 7 bases from J, with 14 bases between. The CDR3 spans 16 residues. Germline CDR1 is SGHAT and CDR2 is FQNNGV. CDR3 coding DNA: TGTGCCAGCAGCTTAGTCGTGGGGGGGCGGAATTCACCCCTCCACTTT. Amino acid sequence: CASSLVVGGRNSPLHF.

This clone was seen once. The chain's CDR3 is CASSQFPGQGLSYGYTF. For the CDR3, the DNA is TGCGCCAGCAGCCAGTTTCCGGGACAGGGATTGAGCTATGGCTACACCTTC. The chain is built from TRBV4-1 and TRBJ1-2; the match to TRBD1 covers 9 bases. CDR1 and CDR2 (germline): MGHRA, YSYEKL. The ends lost 3 bases at V and 4 bases at J; junction bases unmatched: 12. The CDR3 is 17 amino acids.

V usage is TRBV27 and J usage is TRBJ1-3; D is perhaps TRBD1 (5 bases). The CDR3 covers 16 residues. V dropped 7 bases and J dropped 0 bases, with 16 bases sitting between them. Germline lookup yields CDR1 MNHEY and CDR2 SMNVEV (reference sequence). The CDR3 DNA reads TGTGCCAGCATCTTAACGGCGGGACGCTCTGGAAACACCATATATTTT. This encodes CASILTAGRSGNTIYF.

The V gene is TRBV24-1, the J gene TRBJ1-1; no firm D call. Germline loops: CDR1 KGHDR, CDR2 SFDVKD. CDR3 size: 15 residues. V was shortened by 2 bases and J by 2 bases, with 11 bases between the two germline ends. The CDR3 nucleotides are TGTGCCACCAGTGATTCAACCACCGGAAACACTGAAGCTTTCTTT. Translation: CATSDSTTGNTEAFF.

The chain joins TRBV2 to TRBJ1-1; D gene ambiguous. CDR1 and CDR2 (germline): SNHLY, FYNNEI. V was cut by 2 bases and J by 8 bases, with 12 bases left in between. The CDR3 extends over 13 amino acids. DNA for the CDR3: TGTGCCAGCAGTGAAATTGTCTTGCTAGAAGCTTTCTTT. It is translated as CASSEIVLLEAFF.

The chain has TRBV3-1 (or the pseudogene TRBV3-2) and TRBJ2-5; no clear D. V was pared by 4 bases and J by 5 bases, with 11 bases between. Looked up from germline, CDR1 is LGHDT and CDR2 is YNNKEL (reference sequence). This CDR3 is 13 amino acids long. CDR3 in amino acids: CASSPTGAETQYF. The CDR3 DNA follows: TGTGCCAGCAGCCCGACGGGCGCGGAGACCCAGTACTTC.

The rearrangement links TRBV12-3 or TRBV12-4 to TRBJ1-2; the D gene is possibly TRBD1 (5 bases). CDR3 length: 13 amino acids. Trimming removed 6 bases from V and 4 bases from J, with 12 bases in between. CDR3 sequence (DNA): TGTGCCAGCAGCCCAACCGGGACCTATGGCTACACCTTC. Its protein is CASSPTGTYGYTF.

The chain joins TRBV6-5 to TRBJ1-3, with 9 bases lining up with TRBD1. Germline V gene sequence: CDR1 MNHEY, CDR2 SVGAGI. The CDR3 totals 15 residues. With V trimmed by 2 bases and J by 2 bases, 1 base remained unmatched. The CDR3: CASSYGDRAGNTIYF. The CDR3 DNA reads as TGTGCCAGCAGTTACGGGGACAGGGCTGGAAACACCATATATTTT.

The chain joins TRBV5-1 to TRBJ2-2; D perhaps matches TRBD1 (6 bases). V lost 1 base to trimming and J lost 5 bases, with 9 bases between them. This CDR3 spans 14 amino acids. Germline CDR1 and CDR2: SGHRS and YFSETQ. The CDR3 DNA reads TGCGCCAGCAGCTTGACAGGGTATACCGGGGAGCTGTTTTTT. The encoded protein is CASSLTGYTGELFF.